These T cell receptor beta chains were read from a single sample in a study of shared clonotypes between healthy human individuals. Clones were read by immunoSEQ multiplex PCR, and TCRdb kept only the in-frame ones, dropping some. The sample comprises under 650,000 clones, approximately 95% of which are singletons, and 0.055% to 0.075% rests with the top ten. The sequenced material came from naive CD4+ T cells sorted from blood. Source of these receptors: a woman aged 25-40 years in good health. The CDR3 runs from the conserved cysteine through the conserved F or W. D genes are given only for firm matches.

J: TRBJ1-3
V: TRBV5-5
D: .
CDR3: CASSFPQGTGNTIYF

J: TRBJ1-4
V: TRBV27
D: .
CDR3: CASSLQAGNGEKLFF

J: TRBJ2-7
V: TRBV28
D: TRBD2
CDR3: CASSTGTSGRGEQYF

J: TRBJ2-5
V: TRBV5-1
D: .
CDR3: CASSGQETQYF

J: TRBJ2-1
V: TRBV18
D: TRBD1
CDR3: CASSPRTGTGGYNEQFF

J: TRBJ1-4
V: TRBV5-1
D: TRBD1
CDR3: CASSWDRDEKLFF

J: TRBJ1-5
V: TRBV6-6
D: .
CDR3: CASSYSDNQPQHF

J: TRBJ2-7
V: TRBV28
D: .
CDR3: CASSLGPGYEQYF

J: TRBJ2-1
V: TRBV11-3
D: TRBD2
CDR3: CASSFRGSSYNEQFF

J: TRBJ1-2
V: TRBV5-1
D: TRBD1
CDR3: CASSGGQVRGGYTF

J: TRBJ2-4
V: TRBV28
D: .
CDR3: CASRLGQINIQYF

J: TRBJ2-1
V: TRBV6-5
D: .
CDR3: CASTQQGRNEQFF

J: TRBJ2-7
V: TRBV5-1
D: .
CDR3: CASSYGQGLGEQYF